These T cell receptor beta chains were read from a single sample in a study of lymphopenia after photon versus proton radiotherapy. Sequenced by immunoSEQ multiplex PCR; TCRdb stores in-frame clones only, minus some. The sample holds 13,000 to 15,000 clones; 82% are singletons and the top ten take about 25%. The source was peripheral blood, collected from a patient treated with photon-based radiotherapy. The receptors stem from a man between 45 and 60 years old with gastric cancer. Each CDR3 is given with its conserved first and last residue. The D gene is left open where the match is weak. The size of a clone is reported for some rows only, either as once, few or many, or as a class for expanded clones.

clone size	V gene	D gene	J gene	CDR3 DNA	CDR3 protein
-	TRBV12-5	-	TRBJ1-2	TGTGCTAGTGGTCCGGGGGGCGCTAACTATGGCTACACCTTC	CASGPGGANYGYTF
-	TRBV6-5	-	TRBJ1-2	TGTGCCAGCAGTTCCGAATATGGCTACACCTTC	CASSSEYGYTF
once	TRBV6-5	TRBD2	TRBJ2-1	TGTGCCAGCACCGACACTAGCGGGGGGGGGCAGTTCTTC	CASTDTSGGGQFF
few	TRBV7-9	-	TRBJ1-5	TGTGCCAGCAGCCTAACGGATCAGCCCCAGCATTTT	CASSLTDQPQHF
-	TRBV9	TRBD2	TRBJ2-3	TGTGCCAGCAGCGTTGGACTAGATTGGGGCACAGATACGCAGTATTTT	CASSVGLDWGTDTQYF
-	TRBV9	-	TRBJ2-1	TGTGCCAGCAGCGCCGTCTACCAACCCCACAATGAGCAGTTCTTC	CASSAVYQPHNEQFF
-	TRBV19	-	TRBJ2-7	TGTGCCGGAGCGATAGGAACACTCTACGAGCAGTACTTC	CAGAIGTLYEQYF
-	TRBV11-2	TRBD2	TRBJ2-1	TGTGCCAGCAGCTTAGCGGGACCTAGCGGGCTGGGGTACAATGAGCAGTTCTTC	CASSLAGPSGLGYNEQFF
-	TRBV7-6	-	TRBJ2-2	TGTGCCAGCAGCCGGGGCTCGAACACCGGGGAGCTGTTTTTT	CASSRGSNTGELFF
-	TRBV7-7	-	TRBJ2-7	TGTGCCAGCAGCCCTGTAGCCGGCGGGGACGAGCAGTACTTC	CASSPVAGGDEQYF
once	TRBV5-1	TRBD1	TRBJ2-2	TGCGCCAGCAGCTTGGGTCAGGGGGCGCGTACCGGGGAGCTGTTTTTT	CASSLGQGARTGELFF